This T cell receptor beta chain was profiled in a study of blood T cell repertoires in COVID-19. Whole-study context: T cells, B-cell-depleted T cells, or PBMCs provided the cDNA or gDNA that served as material.

Profiling relied on immunoSEQ multiplex PCR, and the TCRdb table lists in-frame clones only, not all of them. The sample has about 410,000 clones; about 88% are singletons. Seattle patients were enrolled while actively infected and followed longitudinally. Germline V gene lookup returns CDR1 SGHVS and CDR2 FNYEAQ. J lost 9 bases, V lost 4 bases, and 13 bases had no gene match. This CDR3 contains 16 residues. The chain uses TRBV7-6 and TRBJ2-1; TRBD2 aligns across 9 bases. This receptor was identified in a woman aged 35 to 49 with COVID-19, enrolled during active disease. The sample consisted of peripheral blood. The CDR3 sequence: CASSSLFSGSSREQFF. Here the CDR3 DNA reads TGTGCCAGCAGCTCACTATTTAGCGGGAGCTCCCGTGAGCAGTTCTTC.